This T cell receptor beta chain was identified in a study of cytomegalovirus exposure and HLA in healthy donors. Findings and caveats of the study: Later findings reportedly placed an Asian-associated ancestry cluster below the approximately 670-donor mean for N-insertions.

PCR primers comprised 60 Vbeta and 13 Jbeta primers. Clones were sequenced by immunoSEQ multiplex PCR, and TCRdb holds only the in-frame ones, with some missing. The table lists more than 110,000 clones, roughly three quarters of them singletons. CDR1 and CDR2 (germline): SGHDT, YYEEEE. This CDR3 has 13 residues. Losses at the gene ends were 0 bases for V and 4 bases for J; bases not matched to a gene: 1. To note about this clone: The target antigen is unknown.

The V call is TRBV5-6, the J call TRBJ2-7; the match to TRBD1 covers 7 bases. The TCR originated in a man aged 18-30 years in good health and CMV-seronegative. Material: PBMCs. The CDR3 nucleotides read TGTGCCAGCAGCTTGGTACAGGGGTACGAGCAGTACTTC. Translating it yields CASSLVQGYEQYF.